A single sample is the source of the 30 T cell receptor beta chains below, sequenced in a study of T cell repertoires in cytomegalovirus infection. TCRdb passed the reads through MiXCR, listing each CDR3 protein once. The sample yields fewer than 550,000 distinct CDR3 sequences, 15% to 20% seen once. The sequencing input was CD8+ T cells from PBMCs. These TCRs come from a human donor in good health (CMV status not recorded). Some clones in this sample may be carry-over from other donors' samples.

This clonotype was seen at least ten times. The rearrangement joins TRBV24-1 to TRBJ2-1; 10 nucleotides line up with TRBD2. V shed 3 bases, J shed 0 bases, and the junction held 7 bases outside the gene matches. CDR1 is KGHDR, CDR2 SFDVKD, per germline. This CDR3 contains 18 residues. The CDR3: CATSDPSASGSSYNEQFF. The CDR3 region has the DNA TGTGCCACCAGTGATCCTTCGGCTAGCGGGAGCTCCTACAATGAGCAGTTCTTC.

This chain links TRBV15 with TRBJ2-7; 12 bases are a match to TRBD2. Germline V CDR1 and CDR2: LNHNV, YYDKDF (reference sequence). With 0 bases clipped from V and 4 bases from J, the junction kept 4 bases outside the gene matches. CDR3 length equals 16 residues. The CDR3 protein is CATSRDRTSGKYEQYF. CDR3 in DNA: TGTGCCACCAGCAGAGATCGGACTAGCGGGAAGTACGAGCAGTACTTC.

As concerns this clonotype: With a much larger clone just one base away, this may be a read error. This chain uses TRBV10-3 with TRBJ2-2, with 11 bases aligning to TRBD1. The length of the CDR3 is 14 residues. Germline CDR1 reads ENHRY; CDR2 reads SYGVKD. J lost 6 bases, V lost 11 bases, and 8 bases had no gene match. CDR3 residues: CAPLPGQGAGELFF. The CDR3 bases are TGTGCCCCCCTTCCGGGACAGGGGGCCGGGGAGCTGTTTTTT.

This clonotype was seen at least ten times. This chain connects TRBV12-3 or TRBV12-4 to TRBJ1-5; a weak D match, TRBD1 (6 bases). The CDR3 totals 15 residues. Trimming took 4 bases from V and 4 from J, leaving 14 bases between them. CDR3 region: CASSSDRRGNQPQHF. Written as DNA, the CDR3 is TGTGCCAGCAGTTCCGACAGGAGGGGGAATCAGCCCCAGCATTTT.

This clonotype showed up many times. CDR3 DNA sequence: TGTGCCAGCAGGCCCGCGGCGGGTCAGCCCCAGCATTTT. This translates into CASRPAAGQPQHF. V is TRBV12-3 or TRBV12-4 and J is TRBJ1-5; no definite D call. V lost 6 bases, J lost 6 bases, and 12 bases lay in between. CDR3 length: 13 amino acids.

This clonotype was detected ten times or more. The chain employs TRBV6-6 and TRBJ2-7; 7 bases agree with TRBD1. The V segment lost 2 bases and the J segment 6 bases; nucleotides outside the gene matches: 4. CDR3 length: 13 residues. Germline V CDR1 and CDR2: MNHNY, SVGAGI (reference sequence). CDR3: CASSYGYRGEQYF. CDR3 nucleotides: TGTGCCAGCAGTTACGGGTACAGGGGCGAGCAGTACTTC.

J is TRBJ2-7 and V is TRBV11-2; 10 nucleotides line up with TRBD2. The CDR3 has 16 residues. Trimming cost V 0 bases and J 0 bases; bases outside gene matches: 2. CDR1 SGHAT and CDR2 FQNNGV come from the germline V gene. The CDR3 is CASSLESGGVSYEQYF. The CDR3 DNA reads TGTGCCAGCAGCTTAGAAAGCGGGGGGGTCTCCTACGAGCAGTACTTC.

The chain employs TRBV7-3 and TRBJ2-1; 14 nucleotides align to TRBD2. V dropped 5 bases and J dropped 8; count of bases not matched to a gene: 8. The CDR3 is 16 residues long. CDR1 is SGHTA, CDR2 FQGTGA, per germline. In DNA, the CDR3 is TGTGCCAGCAGCGATAAAGGACTAGCGGGAGGTGATGAGCAGTTCTTC. Translation: CASSDKGLAGGDEQFF.

This clonotype was observed at least ten times. The chain is built from TRBV24-1 and TRBJ1-1; 12 nucleotides line up with TRBD1. The germline V gene has CDR1 KGHDR and CDR2 SFDVKD. The CDR3 has 17 amino acids. The V gene end was trimmed by 9 bases and the J gene end by 0 bases; junction bases not matched to a gene: 10. This CDR3 is CATLRDRGRGLNTEAFF. The CDR3 DNA sequence: TGTGCCACCCTCCGGGACAGGGGGCGAGGACTGAACACTGAAGCTTTCTTT.

The chain couples TRBV9 to TRBJ2-1, with a weak D call TRBD1 (6 bases). From germline, CDR1 is SGDLS and CDR2 YYNGEE. The CDR3 covers 18 residues. V gave up 4 bases and J gave up 0 bases, with 20 bases separating them. In nucleotides, the CDR3 is TGTGCCAGCAGCCCGGGGCAGGGGCGCAAAAGCTCCTACAATGAGCAGTTCTTC. It yields the protein CASSPGQGRKSSYNEQFF.

This clonotype was seen only a few times. This chain links TRBV15 with TRBJ1-5; D unresolved. This CDR3 has 16 amino acids. CDR1 is LNHNV, CDR2 YYDKDF, per germline (reference sequence). V was cut by 0 bases and J by 1 base, with 10 bases left in between. CDR3 DNA sequence: TGTGCCACCAGCAGAGATAGGCCCGGGAGCAATCAGCCCCAGCATTTT. Translating gives CATSRDRPGSNQPQHF. The entire variable domain, with the rest obtained from reference TRBV15 and TRBJ1-5, is as follows: DAMVIQNPRYQVTQFGKPVTLSCSQTLNHNVMYWYQQKSSQAPKLLFHYYDKDFNNEADTPDNFQSRRPNTSFCFLDIRSPGLGDTAMYLCATSRDRPGSNQPQHFGDGTRLSIL.

The chain joins TRBV12-3 or TRBV12-4 to TRBJ1-5; 7 bases agree with TRBD1. The CDR3 extends over 13 amino acids. With V trimmed by 6 bases and J by 7 bases, 6 bases remained unmatched. CDR3 nucleotide sequence: TGTGCCAGCAGCGTTCAGGGGGGACAGCCCCAGCATTTT. Its translation: CASSVQGGQPQHF.

This clonotype has more than one count but fewer than ten. The chain carries TRBV29-1 and TRBJ1-4, with 9 bases matching TRBD1. Germline-derived CDR1 and CDR2 are SQVTM and ANQGSEA. The CDR3 has 13 amino acids. Unmatched junction bases numbered 5, after V lost 7 bases and J lost 5 bases. In DNA, the CDR3 is TGCAGCGCCAGACAGGGGGAAAATGAAAAACTGTTTTTT. Translated: CSARQGENEKLFF.

This clonotype has just a few counts. The V gene is TRBV7-9, the J gene TRBJ1-3; 7 nucleotides agree with TRBD1. This CDR3 contains 15 residues. V shed 6 bases, J shed 0 bases, and the junction held 5 bases outside the gene matches. Germline CDR1 reads SEHNR; CDR2 reads FQNEAQ (reference sequence). The CDR3 region is CASRVDRASGNTIYF. Here the CDR3 DNA reads TGTGCCAGCAGAGTCGACAGGGCCTCTGGAAACACCATATATTTT.

This clonotype was recorded many times. The chain is built from TRBV6-5 and TRBJ2-3, with no clear D. Germline CDR1 reads MNHEY; CDR2 reads SVGAGI. V was pared by 0 bases and J by 0 bases, with 13 bases between. CDR3 length: 17 residues. For the CDR3, the DNA is TGTGCCAGCAGTTACTCCTTGGCTCATTCTAGCACAGATACGCAGTATTTT. Translating it yields CASSYSLAHSSTDTQYF.

This clonotype was seen a few times. The rearrangement uses TRBV3-1 and TRBJ2-7, with D tentatively TRBD1 (6 bases). Deletions cut 0 bases from V and 3 bases from J, with 15 bases between. This CDR3 has 16 residues. In germline, CDR1 is LGHDT, CDR2 YNNKEL (reference sequence). CDR3 loop: CASSQDQWTEYYEQYF. For the CDR3, the DNA is TGTGCCAGCAGCCAAGATCAATGGACAGAATACTACGAGCAGTACTTC.

This clonotype came up a few times. CDR3 sequence (DNA): TGTGCCAGCAGCGCGCCTTCCGGGTCCTTCGGGGGCTACACCTTC. It specifies CASSAPSGSFGGYTF. J is TRBJ1-2 and V is TRBV9; D gene uncertain. Trimming left V 3 bases short and J 8 bases short, with 20 bases between. The CDR3 sequence is 15 residues long. The germline gives CDR1 SGDLS, CDR2 YYNGEE.

This clonotype was seen a few times. The rearrangement uses TRBV19 and TRBJ2-7; D may be TRBD1 (5 bases). Trimming took 0 bases from V and 4 from J, leaving 13 bases between them. Germline CDR1 is LNHDA and CDR2 is SQIVND (reference sequence). This CDR3 spans 15 amino acids. CDR3: CASSIEKGKVYEQYF. The CDR3 DNA is TGTGCCAGTAGTATAGAAAAGGGGAAGGTGTACGAGCAGTACTTC. Full variable domain (missing parts from reference TRBV19 and TRBJ2-7): DGGITQSPKYLFRKEGQNVTLSCEQNLNHDAMYWYRQDPGQGLRLIYYSQIVNDFQKGDIAEGYSVSREKKESFPLTVTSAQKNPTAFYLCASSIEKGKVYEQYFGPGTRLTVT.

This clonotype has just a few counts. This rearrangement joins TRBV10-3 to TRBJ1-2; D not resolved. The CDR3 consists of 13 residues. Germline assignment: CDR1 ENHRY and CDR2 SYGVKD. V dropped 2 bases and J dropped 4 bases, with 8 bases sitting between them. The CDR3 reads CAISEPEPYGYTF. In DNA form, the CDR3 reads TGTGCCATCAGTGAGCCAGAGCCCTATGGCTACACCTTC.

This clonotype was seen repeatedly, ten times or more. The gene calls are TRBV7-3 and TRBJ2-7, with 8 bases matching TRBD1. CDR1 is SGHTA and CDR2 is FQGTGA in the germline V gene. The CDR3 covers 16 residues. Trimming removed 5 bases from V and 6 bases from J; junction bases left unmatched: 15. The CDR3 DNA follows: TGTGCCAGCAGCCCCACATCCGACAGGGGCGTGGGCGAGCAGTACTTC. Encoded protein: CASSPTSDRGVGEQYF.

In the case of this clonotype: At one of its ends the junction is not consistent with the germline gene, which may arise from a read error. The V call is TRBV7-8, the J call TRBJ1-5, with no clear D. The CDR3 covers 14 residues. Germline V gene sequence: CDR1 SGHVS, CDR2 FQNEAQ. The CDR3 DNA follows: TGTGCAAGCAGCTTAGTAAGGTACAATCAGCCCCAGCATTTT. Its translation: CASSLVRYNQPQHF.

As for this clonotype: A much larger clone differs by one base, so this may be a read error. The chain links TRBV6-6 to TRBJ2-3; 9 bases align to TRBD2. The CDR3 consists of 14 residues. Germline V CDR1 and CDR2: MNHNY, SVGAGI (reference sequence). V gave up 8 bases and J gave up 4 bases; unmatched junction bases: 7. The CDR3: CASRGIAGADTQYF. For the CDR3, the DNA is TGTGCCAGCCGAGGCATAGCGGGGGCAGATACGCAGTATTTT.

This clonotype was found many times. This chain connects TRBV19 to TRBJ1-1, with 7 nucleotides matching TRBD1. This CDR3 has 14 residues. The ends lost 3 bases at V and 8 bases at J; junction bases unmatched: 9. CDR1 and CDR2 (germline): LNHDA, SQIVND (reference sequence). The CDR3 sequence is CASSISGQAVEAFF. In nucleotides, the CDR3 is TGTGCCAGTAGTATCTCCGGACAGGCTGTAGAAGCTTTCTTT.

The chain recombines TRBV6-6 with TRBJ1-2; TRBD1 is a possible D gene (5 bases). Germline V CDR1 and CDR2: MNHNY, SVGAGI (reference sequence). CDR3 length equals 12 residues. V shed 7 bases and J shed 6 bases, with 12 bases lying between them. CDR3 residues: CASTYGGDGYTF. The DNA for the CDR3 is TGTGCCAGCACCTACGGGGGGGATGGCTACACCTTC.

The rearrangement links TRBV7-9 to TRBJ1-1; D remains unclear. V lost 5 bases to trimming and J lost 0 bases, with 7 bases between them. CDR1 SEHNR and CDR2 FQNEAQ come from the germline V gene (reference sequence). CDR3 length equals 13 residues. CDR3 sequence: CASSRYVNTEAFF. The CDR3, as DNA: TGTGCCAGCAGCCGTTATGTGAACACTGAAGCTTTCTTT.

The sample holds many counts of this clonotype. J is TRBJ2-1 and V is TRBV10-3; possibly TRBD1 or TRBD2 for D (5 bases each). V lost 8 bases, J lost 16 bases, and 18 bases lay in between. From germline, CDR1 is ENHRY and CDR2 SYGVKD. CDR3 length: 11 residues. The CDR3, as DNA: TGTGCCATCGGGTCGGGCCCGGGGCATTTCTTC. Translating gives CAIGSGPGHFF.

This clonotype was seen many times. This chain joins TRBV2 and TRBJ2-7; D is ambiguous. The CDR3 covers 14 residues. Germline CDR1 is SNHLY and CDR2 is FYNNEI. V lost 2 bases and J 4 bases, leaving 12 bases between the germline ends. The CDR3 region is CASSEFGEVYEQYF. The CDR3 bases are TGTGCCAGCAGTGAATTCGGAGAAGTGTACGAGCAGTACTTC. Full variable domain (outside the CDR3, taken from reference TRBV2 and TRBJ2-7): EPEVTQTPSHQVTQMGQEVILRCVPISNHLYFYWYRQILGQKVEFLVSFYNNEISEKSEIFDDQFSVERPDGSNFTLKIRSTKLEDSAMYFCASSEFGEVYEQYFGPGTRLTVT.

The V and J genes are TRBV7-3 and TRBJ2-1, with TRBD2 as a possible D gene (6 bases). CDR1 and CDR2 from the germline V gene are SGHTA and FQGTGA. The CDR3 length is 15 residues. V lost 1 base, J lost 9 bases, and 16 bases lay in between. In DNA form, the CDR3 reads TGTGCCAGCAGCTTAAGAGAGACTAGGAACGGTGAGCAGTTCTTC. Translating it yields CASSLRETRNGEQFF. Full variable domain (outside the CDR3, taken from reference TRBV7-3 and TRBJ2-1): GAGVSQTPSNKVTEKGKYVELRCDPISGHTALYWYRQSLGQGPEFLIYFQGTGAADDSGLPNDRFFAVRPEGSVSTLKIQRTERGDSAVYLCASSLRETRNGEQFFGPGTRLTVL.

The chain is built from TRBV28 and TRBJ2-1; TRBD1 matches at 8 bases. Germline loops: CDR1 MDHEN, CDR2 SYDVKM. Trimming at V came to 8 bases and at J to 2 bases, leaving 8 bases not matched to a gene. The CDR3 runs 15 residues. CDR3 loop: CASALRDRTYNEQFF. In DNA, the CDR3 is TGTGCCAGCGCGTTGCGGGACAGGACCTACAATGAGCAGTTCTTC.

This clonotype was detected many times. V is TRBV12-3 or TRBV12-4 and J is TRBJ1-1; D not resolved. Deletions cut 6 bases from V and 0 bases from J, with 14 bases between. The CDR3 totals 15 residues. DNA of the CDR3: TGTGCCAGCAGCCATATGACTGTGATGAACACTGAAGCTTTCTTT. As protein: CASSHMTVMNTEAFF.